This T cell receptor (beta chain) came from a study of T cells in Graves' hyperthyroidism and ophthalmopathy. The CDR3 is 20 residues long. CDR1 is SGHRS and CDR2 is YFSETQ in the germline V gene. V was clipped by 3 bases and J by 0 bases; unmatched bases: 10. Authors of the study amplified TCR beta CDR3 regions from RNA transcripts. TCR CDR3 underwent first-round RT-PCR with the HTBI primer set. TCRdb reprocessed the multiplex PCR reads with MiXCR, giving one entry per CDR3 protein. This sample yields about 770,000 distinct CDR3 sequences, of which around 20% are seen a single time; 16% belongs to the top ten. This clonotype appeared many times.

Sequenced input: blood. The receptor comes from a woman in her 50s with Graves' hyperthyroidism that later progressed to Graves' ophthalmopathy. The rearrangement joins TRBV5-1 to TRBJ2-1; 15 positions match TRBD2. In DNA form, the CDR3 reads TGCGCCAGCAGCTGGACCGGGACTAGCGGGGGGATTAGCTCCTACAATGAGCAGTTCTTC. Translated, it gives CASSWTGTSGGISSYNEQFF.